Below are 29 T cell receptor beta chains sequenced from a single sample in a study of T cell responses to AZD1222 COVID-19 vaccine. Profiling relied on immunoSEQ multiplex PCR, and the TCRdb table lists in-frame clones only, not all of them. Of 54,000 or so clones listed, around 89% are singletons. Sequenced here: peripheral blood, sampled on day 0 of AZD1222 vaccination. The receptors shown here come from an adult in good health.

This CDR3 is CASSLGTGRTEAFF. CDR3 nucleotides: TGTGCCAGCAGCCTCGGGACAGGGAGGACTGAAGCTTTCTTT. The V call is TRBV7-2, the J call TRBJ1-1; 9 bases line up with TRBD1. Germline values: CDR1 SGHTA, CDR2 FQGNSA. V was pared by 5 bases and J by 5 bases, with 6 bases of the junction left unmatched. The CDR3 extends over 14 amino acids.

The chain couples TRBV19 to TRBJ1-2; no firm D call. This CDR3 has 13 residues. V lost 6 bases to trimming and J lost 8 bases, with 16 bases between them. Germline V gives CDR1 LNHDA, CDR2 SQIVND (reference sequence). CDR3 sequence: CASRPQAGMGYTF. DNA for the CDR3: TGTGCCAGTAGGCCCCAGGCCGGGATGGGCTACACCTTC.

The rearrangement joins TRBV5-1 to TRBJ2-1, with 7 bases that match TRBD1. V dropped 3 bases and J dropped 7; count of bases not matched to a gene: 10. This CDR3 spans 15 amino acids. Germline values: CDR1 SGHRS, CDR2 YFSETQ. CDR3 DNA: TGCGCCAGCAGCTCCCTGAGCCAGACAGGGAATGAGCAGTTCTTC. Its protein product is CASSSLSQTGNEQFF.

This clone was picked up one time. The chain couples TRBV19 to TRBJ2-6; no reliable D call. CDR1 and CDR2 (germline): LNHDA, SQIVND (reference sequence). Trimming removed 9 bases from V and 0 bases from J, with 15 bases in between. The length of the CDR3 is 16 residues. In DNA, the CDR3 is TGTGCCAGCTCCATTTGGTCCGGCTCTGGGGCCAACGTCCTGACTTTC. Translating gives CASSIWSGSGANVLTF.

V and J are TRBV19 and TRBJ1-5; D is perhaps TRBD1 (5 bases). The CDR3 spans 13 residues. Germline V lookup: CDR1 LNHDA, CDR2 SQIVND (reference sequence). V gave up 7 bases and J gave up 7 bases, with 14 bases separating them. The CDR3 region has the DNA TGTGCCAGTACTGGCAGGGCGGAACAGCCCCAGCATTTT. Protein: CASTGRAEQPQHF.

The chain joins TRBV27 to TRBJ1-2; D is unresolved. Germline V gene sequence: CDR1 MNHEY, CDR2 SMNVEV (reference sequence). The CDR3 runs to 13 residues. V lost 6 bases to trimming and J lost 4 bases, with 12 bases between them. CDR3 nucleotide sequence: TGTGCCAGCAGCCTTAAGGGTTTCTATGGCTACACCTTC. Protein sequence: CASSLKGFYGYTF.

The V and J genes are TRBV7-9 and TRBJ2-1; weak D call: TRBD2 (6 bases). In germline, CDR1 is SEHNR, CDR2 FQNEAQ (reference sequence). The CDR3 loop spans 15 amino acids. V was shortened by 5 bases and J by 1 base, with 12 bases between the two germline ends. The CDR3 nucleotides read TGTGCCAGCAGCGGGGACTCAACGTCCTACAATGAGCAGTTCTTC. It codes for CASSGDSTSYNEQFF.

The V call is TRBV10-3, the J call TRBJ2-7; no clear D gene. Trimming left V 2 bases short and J 4 bases short, with 15 bases between. This CDR3 is 15 amino acids long. Looked up from germline, CDR1 is ENHRY and CDR2 is SYGVKD. CDR3 sequence: CAISERLLPRYEQYF. CDR3 DNA sequence: TGTGCCATCAGTGAGAGACTTTTACCCCGATACGAGCAGTACTTC.

The chain combines TRBV5-4 with TRBJ2-2; possibly TRBD2 for D (6 bases). Trimming removed 4 bases at V and 5 bases at J, with 18 bases between. The CDR3 length is 16 residues. CDR1 and CDR2 (germline): SGHNT, YYREEE (reference sequence). The CDR3 sequence: CASSRPTSKGTGELFF. The CDR3 nucleotides are TGTGCCAGCAGCCGACCGACTAGTAAAGGGACCGGGGAGCTGTTTTTT.

The V call is TRBV28, the J call TRBJ1-6, with D hard to call. V lost 4 bases to trimming and J lost 8 bases, with 18 bases between them. The germline CDR1 and CDR2 sequences are MDHEN and SYDVKM. CDR3 length equals 16 residues. The chain's CDR3 is CASSSSSPQRDSPLHF. The CDR3 nucleotides read TGTGCCAGCAGTTCATCCAGTCCCCAGCGGGATTCACCCCTCCACTTT. The variable domain in full, with the rest retrieved from reference TRBV28 and TRBJ1-6, is DVKVTQSSRYLVKRTGEKVFLECVQDMDHENMFWYRQDPGLGLRLIYFSYDVKMKEKGDIPEGYSVSREKKERFSLILESASTNQTSMYLCASSSSSPQRDSPLHFGNGTRLTVT.

The chain uses TRBV19 and TRBJ1-4; TRBD1 agrees at 8 bases. V shed 7 bases and J 8 bases; nucleotides not matched to a gene: 12. There are 15 residues in the CDR3. In germline, CDR1 is LNHDA, CDR2 SQIVND (reference sequence). CDR3 DNA sequence: TGTGCCAGTACTACTTTCAGGGGGCGCAGAGAAAAACTGTTTTTT. It codes for CASTTFRGRREKLFF.

CDR3 residues: CASSSGGGPPNEQYF. In nucleotides, the CDR3 is TGTGCCAGCAGTTCTGGAGGGGGCCCCCCTAACGAGCAGTACTTC. J is TRBJ2-7 and V is TRBV28, with D tentatively TRBD1 (7 bases). The V gene's germline CDR1 is MDHEN and CDR2 SYDVKM. V dropped 4 bases and J dropped 5 bases, with 18 bases sitting between them. The CDR3 has 15 amino acids.

V gene TRBV9 combines with J gene TRBJ2-3; 8 nucleotides align to TRBD1. There are 14 residues in the CDR3. The trim removed 3 bases at V and 4 bases at J, leaving 4 bases unmatched. Germline-derived CDR1 and CDR2 are SGDLS and YYNGEE. The CDR3 nucleotides are TGTGCCAGCAGCGCCTCGACAGGGGCAGATACGCAGTATTTT. Protein: CASSASTGADTQYF.

This sequence joins TRBV5-1 and TRBJ1-5, with TRBD1 as a possible D gene (5 bases). This CDR3 has 15 amino acids. Germline V gives CDR1 SGHRS, CDR2 YFSETQ. V was trimmed by 0 bases and J by 5 bases, leaving 12 bases between them. CDR3 residues: CASSLEGVPYQPQHF. CDR3 nucleotides: TGCGCCAGCAGCTTGGAAGGGGTTCCGTATCAGCCCCAGCATTTT.

The chain employs TRBV2 and TRBJ2-2, with D possibly TRBD1 on 6 matching bases. This CDR3 region has 15 residues. Trimming removed 2 bases from V and 4 bases from J, with 11 bases in between. Germline V gives CDR1 SNHLY, CDR2 FYNNEI. The CDR3: CASSERGQFTGELFF. CDR3 sequence (DNA): TGTGCCAGCAGTGAAAGAGGACAGTTCACCGGGGAGCTGTTTTTT.

This chain links TRBV6-6 with TRBJ2-7; TRBD1 is a possible D gene (6 bases). The CDR3 has 13 amino acids. CDR1 is MNHNY and CDR2 is SVGAGI in the germline V gene (reference sequence). Deletions cut 2 bases from V and 6 bases from J, with 11 bases between. CDR3 nucleotides: TGTGCCAGCAGTTACACCCGGGACACCGAGCAGTACTTC. Protein: CASSYTRDTEQYF.

This clone was counted only a few times. J is TRBJ2-1 and V is TRBV3-1 (or the pseudogene TRBV3-2); 9 nucleotides match TRBD1. The CDR3 covers 16 residues. Germline V gene lookup returns CDR1 LGHDT and CDR2 YNNKEL (reference sequence). J lost 7 bases, V lost 1 base, and 8 bases had no gene match. Written as DNA, the CDR3 is TGTGCCAGCAGCCAAGTCCCGCCCGGACAGGGGAATGAGCAGTTCTTC. Its protein is CASSQVPPGQGNEQFF.

CDR3 sequence reads: CASSGTSYEQYF. The CDR3 DNA is TGTGCCAGCAGCGGTACTTCCTACGAGCAGTACTTC. The V gene is TRBV2, the J gene TRBJ2-7, with D unclear. Between the trimmed V and J ends, which lost 6 bases and 1 base, there was a span of 7 bases. Germline CDR1 and CDR2: SNHLY and FYNNEI. The CDR3 has 12 residues. The full variable domain, completed using reference TRBV2 and TRBJ2-7, is EPEVTQTPSHQVTQMGQEVILRCVPISNHLYFYWYRQILGQKVEFLVSFYNNEISEKSEIFDDQFSVERPDGSNFTLKIRSTKLEDSAMYFCASSGTSYEQYFGPGTRLTVT.

The chain uses TRBV2 and TRBJ2-1; the match to TRBD2 covers 14 bases. The V and J ends lost 4 bases and 4 bases, in that order; junction bases with no gene match: 15. The germline V gene encodes CDR1 SNHLY and CDR2 FYNNEI. The CDR3 length is 20 residues. The CDR3 is CASSAWGTSGSRGIYNEQFF. The DNA for the CDR3 is TGTGCCAGCAGTGCATGGGGGACTAGCGGGAGTAGGGGGATTTACAATGAGCAGTTCTTC.

J is TRBJ1-1 and V is TRBV19, with 8 bases fitting TRBD1. Germline assignment: CDR1 LNHDA and CDR2 SQIVND (reference sequence). This CDR3 has 16 amino acids. The V segment lost 5 bases and the J segment 0 bases; nucleotides outside the gene matches: 8. The CDR3 DNA reads TGTGCCAGTAGTCGTGGACAGGGTAAGATGAACACTGAAGCTTTCTTT. Translated: CASSRGQGKMNTEAFF.

V usage is TRBV27 and J usage is TRBJ1-1; maybe TRBD1 (5 bases). CDR1 MNHEY and CDR2 SMNVEV come from the germline V gene (reference sequence). The length of the CDR3 is 13 residues. Trimming took 6 bases from V and 6 from J, leaving 14 bases between them. The CDR3 region has the DNA TGTGCCAGCAGCCTTCCAGGGATCCCTGAAGCTTTCTTT. Its protein is CASSLPGIPEAFF.

This clone was counted a single time. This sequence joins TRBV7-3 and TRBJ1-6; D ambiguous. The CDR3 runs 13 residues. The germline V gene has CDR1 SGHTA and CDR2 FQGTGA. The V gene lost 1 base and the J gene lost 6 bases, with 4 bases spanning the gap. The DNA for the CDR3 is TGTGCCAGCAGCTTAATGGCTAATTCACCCCTCCACTTT. Translation gives CASSLMANSPLHF.

This chain links TRBV7-9 with TRBJ1-2; D gene ambiguous. The CDR3 loop spans 14 amino acids. Germline V CDR1 and CDR2: SEHNR, FQNEAQ (reference sequence). Trimming stripped 5 bases from V and 6 bases from J, with 16 bases between. CDR3 protein: CASSTLLGFDGYTF. DNA for the CDR3: TGTGCCAGCAGCACACTGCTAGGGTTCGATGGCTACACCTTC.

The J gene is TRBJ1-1, the V gene TRBV10-3, with D perhaps matching TRBD1 (5 bases). Trimming took off 9 bases at V and 3 bases at J, with 17 bases between the two ends. Germline-derived CDR1 and CDR2 are ENHRY and SYGVKD. The CDR3 covers 14 residues. The CDR3 bases are TGTGCCATAAAGAAGGGGCAGACTGACACTGAAGCTTTCTTT. It codes for CAIKKGQTDTEAFF.

CDR3 coding DNA: TGTGCCAGCAGCCATGGACATTCGCGGGGCTATGGCTACACCTTC. Residues: CASSHGHSRGYGYTF. The chain is built from TRBV3-1 (or the pseudogene TRBV3-2) and TRBJ1-2; D may be TRBD1 (5 bases). The germline CDR1 and CDR2 sequences are LGHDT and YNNKEL (reference sequence). Between the trimmed V and J ends, which lost 3 bases and 4 bases, there was a span of 15 bases. This CDR3 region has 15 residues.

Comments on this clone: Other DNA sequences from this sample encode an identical CDR3 as well. The chain recombines TRBV7-9 with TRBJ1-5; no clear D gene. The CDR3 is 14 residues long. Germline V lookup: CDR1 SEHNR, CDR2 FQNEAQ (reference sequence). Trimming pared 1 base from V and 0 bases from J, leaving 4 bases between. The DNA of the CDR3 is TGTGCCAGCAGCTTAGATAATAGCAATCAGCCCCAGCATTTT. Its translation: CASSLDNSNQPQHF.

V usage is TRBV10-3 and J usage is TRBJ1-4; 8 bases align to TRBD1. Germline CDR1 and CDR2: ENHRY and SYGVKD. The CDR3 length is 13 residues. Trimming cost V 11 bases and J 3 bases; bases outside gene matches: 5. Written as DNA, the CDR3 is TGTGCCGTACAACAGGGGGCTAATGAAAAACTGTTTTTT. Translation gives CAVQQGANEKLFF.

This clone was counted a single time. The chain has TRBV3-1 (or the pseudogene TRBV3-2) and TRBJ2-3; D perhaps matches TRBD2 (6 bases). Germline-derived CDR1 and CDR2 are LGHDT and YNNKEL (reference sequence). Trimming shortened V by 4 bases and J by 2 bases, and 7 bases separated the two germline ends. The CDR3 runs 13 residues. The CDR3 spells CASSRGVTDTQYF. DNA of the CDR3: TGTGCCAGCAGCCGCGGGGTCACAGATACGCAGTATTTT.

This clone was seen only once. V usage is TRBV5-1 and J usage is TRBJ2-5; D may be TRBD1 or TRBD2 (5 bases each). This CDR3 has 14 residues. V dropped 4 bases and J dropped 4 bases, with 14 bases sitting between them. Germline V CDR1 and CDR2: SGHRS, YFSETQ. CDR3 region: CASSLGGGAETQYF. As DNA, the CDR3 is TGCGCCAGCAGCCTGGGTGGGGGAGCAGAGACCCAGTACTTC.